Listed here is a single T cell receptor beta chain. TCRdb independently ran MiXCR on the 5' RACE reads; one entry per CDR3 protein. This repertoire shows hundreds of thousands of distinct CDR3 sequences, 15% to 20% found once; its top ten account for approximately 13%. The sample belongs to a study of T-cell memory formation after mild COVID-19. The V segment lost 5 bases and the J segment 6 bases; nucleotides outside the gene matches: 7. The CDR3 consists of 14 residues. Germline CDR1 reads SGHAT; CDR2 reads FQNNGV. This sequence was found in an adult woman who had mild COVID-19 (a few samples of this study predate the infection). Cell type and time point are not known. The sequenced sample was PBMCs or a T cell subset sorted from them (not recorded which). The chain has TRBV11-2 and TRBJ2-7; 10 bases line up with TRBD2. The CDR3 loop is CASSISGRALEQYF. The DNA of the CDR3 is TGTGCCAGCAGCATCAGCGGGAGGGCCCTCGAGCAGTACTTC.